These T cell receptor beta chains were read from a single sample in a study of spatial heterogeneity in lung cancer. TCRdb reanalysed the 5' RACE reads using MiXCR and keeps one entry per CDR3 protein. The sample records some 37,000 distinct CDR3 sequences, 6.5% to 9% being singletons. Specimen: PBMCs, collected at surgery. All receptors derive from a male donor with early-stage non-small cell lung cancer. CDR3s include the opening cysteine and the closing phenylalanine or tryptophan. Each record gives: J gene, clone size, V gene, D gene, CDR3 DNA, CDR3 protein. A D gene is named only where the DNA matches it firmly. Size is stated for part of the rows, as once, few or many counts, or as a class when the clone is expanded.

TRBJ2-1 | many | TRBV29-1 | - | TGCAGCGTTGAAGGGTTAGCGCGGAATGAGCAGTTCTTC | CSVEGLARNEQFF
TRBJ2-5 | many | TRBV10-3 | - | TGTGCCATCAGTGATGACTCCCAAGAGCCCCAGTACTTC | CAISDDSQEPQYF
TRBJ1-2 | many | TRBV29-1 | TRBD1 | TGCAGCGTTGAAGCCGGGACAGGGGGTCCTAATGGCTACACCTTC | CSVEAGTGGPNGYTF
TRBJ2-3 | - | TRBV7-9 | - | TGTGCCAGCAGCTGGATGGCTGATACGCAGTATTTT | CASSWMADTQYF
TRBJ2-3 | many | TRBV19 | - | TGTGCCAGTAGTCCACGGACTAGCACAGATACGCAGTATTTT | CASSPRTSTDTQYF
TRBJ1-5 | many | TRBV7-8 | - | TGTGCCAGCAGCTTAGGTACAGGAAATCAGCCCCAGCATTTT | CASSLGTGNQPQHF
TRBJ2-1 | few | TRBV5-1 | - | TGCGCCAGCAGCGAGGGACTGAATGAGCAGTTCTTC | CASSEGLNEQFF
TRBJ1-4 | many | TRBV4-3 | - | TGCGCCAGCAGCCAAGGAAATACACGCACTAATGAAAAACTGTTTTTT | CASSQGNTRTNEKLFF
TRBJ2-3 | many | TRBV6-5 | - | TGTGCCAGCACCGAGACGGCGGGAACGCAGTATTTT | CASTETAGTQYF
TRBJ2-5 | few | TRBV20-1 | - | TGCAGTGCTAGACATCCCCGGGAACAAGAGACCCAGTACTTC | CSARHPREQETQYF
TRBJ2-5 | many | TRBV5-1 | - | TGCGCCAGCAGATCGACAAGTTCACAAGAGACCCAGTACTTC | CASRSTSSQETQYF
TRBJ1-1 | many | TRBV20-1 | - | TGCAGTGCGCACGGGGCTCCGAGTGGTGAAGCTTTCTTT | CSAHGAPSGEAFF
TRBJ1-2 | few | TRBV19 | - | TGTGCCAGTACCCGGGAGGGAAGTGCTGCTAACTATGGCTACACCTTC | CASTREGSAANYGYTF
TRBJ1-2 | - | TRBV29-1 | - | TGCAGCGTCGAATGGGCCGATGGCTACACCTTC | CSVEWADGYTF
TRBJ1-2 | many | TRBV29-1 | - | TGCAGCGTTGAAGAAGTCAGAAAAAACTATGGCTACACCTTC | CSVEEVRKNYGYTF
TRBJ1-2 | - | TRBV30 | - | TGTGCCTGGAGCCAGGGACGGGTTTACAGCTATGGCTACACCTTC | CAWSQGRVYSYGYTF
TRBJ2-1 | few | TRBV7-6 | - | TGTGCCAGCAGCTTAGTCGCACGCGATGAGCAGTTCTTC | CASSLVARDEQFF
TRBJ2-1 | many | TRBV6-2/TRBV6-3 | - | TGTGCCAGCAGTTACCGTACAGGGACCGGACCCCGCTACAATGAGCAGTTCTTC | CASSYRTGTGPRYNEQFF
TRBJ1-2 | - | TRBV9 | TRBD1 | TGTGCCAGCAGGGGGACAGGGGGAAACTATGGCTACACCTTC | CASRGTGGNYGYTF
TRBJ1-4 | many | TRBV29-1 | - | TGCAGCGCCAATCGCGGGGCGACTAATGAAAAACTGTTTTTT | CSANRGATNEKLFF
TRBJ1-5 | many | TRBV12-3/TRBV12-4 | - | TGTGCCAGCACCCCGAGGGTGGGTTCGCCCCAGCATTTT | CASTPRVGSPQHF
TRBJ2-6 | many | TRBV6-2/TRBV6-3 | TRBD1 | TGTGCCAGCAGACCCCGGACAGGGGGCTTTTCCTCTGGGGCCAACGTCCTGACTTTC | CASRPRTGGFSSGANVLTF
TRBJ1-6 | - | TRBV7-2 | TRBD1 | TGTGCCAGCAGCGGGGGACAGGAGATAAATTCACCCCTCCACTTT | CASSGGQEINSPLHF
TRBJ2-1 | - | TRBV20-1 | TRBD2 | TGCAGTGCTAGTGGGACTAGCGGGAGATCGGGAAATGAGCAGTTCTTC | CSASGTSGRSGNEQFF
TRBJ2-4 | many | TRBV20-1 | - | TGCAGTGCTAGAGTCCCAGGCGCCAAAAACATTCAGTACTTC | CSARVPGAKNIQYF
TRBJ2-3 | - | TRBV11-2 | - | TGTGCCAGCAGCCCAGGGGGCAGCGGGGGGTACACAGATACGCAGTATTTT | CASSPGGSGGYTDTQYF
TRBJ1-1 | few | TRBV27 | - | TGTGCCAGCAGTTTATTAGGCCCAAGGCACACTGAAGCTTTCTTT | CASSLLGPRHTEAFF
TRBJ1-2 | - | TRBV6-5 | - | TGTGCCAGCAGCCAGGTCGCGGGGTGGTTCATTTCTGGCTACACCTTC | CASSQVAGWFISGYTF
TRBJ2-7 | few | TRBV7-9 | TRBD2 | TGTGCCAGCAGCTTAGCGCGTTTGGGACTAAGAACCTACGAGCAGTACTTC | CASSLARLGLRTYEQYF
TRBJ2-3 | many | TRBV11-2 | - | TGTGCCAGCAGCCTGACGGGGGCTGGCACAGATACGCAGTATTTT | CASSLTGAGTDTQYF
TRBJ1-5 | many | TRBV20-1 | - | TGCAGTGCCTGGGGACGGTCCAATCAGCCCCAGCATTTT | CSAWGRSNQPQHF
TRBJ2-3 | many | TRBV5-1 | TRBD2 | TGCGCCAGCAGAAACTCCGGGACTAGCGGCACAGATACGCAGTATTTT | CASRNSGTSGTDTQYF
TRBJ2-3 | - | TRBV20-1 | - | TGCAGTGCTCCTGGTGCGGTCTTTCAACCGGATACGCAGTATTTT | CSAPGAVFQPDTQYF
TRBJ1-1 | - | TRBV5-6 | - | TGTGCCAGCAGCTTTTGGGGGGTGAACACTGAAGCTTTCTTT | CASSFWGVNTEAFF
TRBJ2-2 | - | TRBV14 | TRBD2 | TGTGCCAGCAGCCAACCGGGACTAGCGTTTAACACCGGGGAGCTGTTTTTT | CASSQPGLAFNTGELFF
TRBJ1-5 | many | TRBV7-2 | TRBD1 | TGTGCCAGCAGCCCCGGACAGGGGGCCTATCAGCCCCAGCATTTT | CASSPGQGAYQPQHF
TRBJ2-1 | many | TRBV20-1 | - | TGCAGTGCTAGTCCAGGGACACAGTTCTACAATGAGCAGTTCTTC | CSASPGTQFYNEQFF
TRBJ2-1 | many | TRBV9 | TRBD1 | TGTGCCAGCAGCATAGCCGGGACAGACTACAATGAGCAGTTCTTC | CASSIAGTDYNEQFF
TRBJ2-7 | many | TRBV9 | - | TGTGCCAGCAGCGACACCCCCCTCAGCCTGTACTTC | CASSDTPLSLYF
TRBJ2-1 | few | TRBV14 | - | TGTGCCAGCAGCCGCGGGCAGCCGAATGAGCAGTTCTTC | CASSRGQPNEQFF
TRBJ2-7 | few | TRBV2 | - | TGTGCCAGCAGTGCCTACGAGCAGTACTTC | CASSAYEQYF
TRBJ1-2 | - | TRBV5-8 | TRBD1 | TGTGCCAGCAGCCCGTCCAGGGGGCGAGGCTACACCTTC | CASSPSRGRGYTF
TRBJ2-1 | - | TRBV14 | TRBD2 | TGTGCCAGCAGCCAAGATGTAGCGGGGGCCATCCTTGTTGAGCAGTTCTTC | CASSQDVAGAILVEQFF
TRBJ1-5 | many | TRBV5-1 | TRBD1 | TGCGCCAGCAGCGGGACAGGGGATCAGCCCCAGCATTTT | CASSGTGDQPQHF
TRBJ2-2 | - | TRBV7-8 | TRBD1 | TGTGCCAGCACCCCGACAGGGGATTTGTCCGGGGAGCTGTTTTTT | CASTPTGDLSGELFF